The sequence of this TCR beta chain was determined in a study of Ad26.COV2.S vaccination and SARS-CoV-2 variants. In the study overall: The donor belonged to the COV1001 Ad26.COV2.S trial arm. In the study, Ad26.COV2.S was injected intramuscularly once, or twice 56 days apart. The study, taken as a whole, reports: After vaccination, reports described spike-specific CD8+ and CD4+ T cell responses as showing substantial breadth.

Repertoires were generated with immunoSEQ multiplex PCR, while TCRdb's copy carries only in-frame clones and drops some. This sample yields a few hundred thousand clones, of which about 90% are seen a single time; less than 5.5% belongs to the top ten. Concerning this clone: Its specificity is not known.

Regarding treatment: roughly 19 received Ad26.COV2.S at low or high dose, single or two shots; 5 received placebo; per-sample allocation not given. The study sampled participants on day 63 after the first vaccine or placebo injection. In Boston, an adult donor aged 18-55 years took part. This CDR3 region has 15 residues. With 5 bases clipped from V and 7 bases from J, the junction kept 14 bases outside the gene matches. Germline CDR1 reads PRHDT; CDR2 reads FYEKMQ (reference sequence). This clonotype originated in a person between 18 and 59 years old who received the Ad26.COV2.S COVID-19 vaccine or a placebo. This sequence joins TRBV13 and TRBJ2-7; 7 bases map to TRBD2. The sequencing used peripheral blood, collected in a trial of Ad26.COV2.S vaccine versus placebo. Here the CDR3 DNA reads TGTGCCAGCAGCGATAGCCGTGCGGGAGCTAAAGAGCAGTACTTC. Protein: CASSDSRAGAKEQYF.